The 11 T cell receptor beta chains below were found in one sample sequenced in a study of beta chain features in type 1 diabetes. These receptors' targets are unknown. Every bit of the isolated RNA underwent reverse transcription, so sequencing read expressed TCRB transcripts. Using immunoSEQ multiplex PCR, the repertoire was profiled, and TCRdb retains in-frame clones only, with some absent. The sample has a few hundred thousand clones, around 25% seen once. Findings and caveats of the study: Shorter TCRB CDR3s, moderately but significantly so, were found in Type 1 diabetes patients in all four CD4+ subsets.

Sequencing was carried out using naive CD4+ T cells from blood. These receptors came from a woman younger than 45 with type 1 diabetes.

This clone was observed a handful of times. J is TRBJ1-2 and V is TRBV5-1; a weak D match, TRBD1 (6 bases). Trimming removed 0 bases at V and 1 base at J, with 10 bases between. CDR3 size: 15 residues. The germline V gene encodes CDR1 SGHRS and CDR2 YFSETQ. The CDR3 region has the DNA TGCGCCAGCAGCTTGGTTACAGGGATTAACTATGGCTACACCTTC. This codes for CASSLVTGINYGYTF.

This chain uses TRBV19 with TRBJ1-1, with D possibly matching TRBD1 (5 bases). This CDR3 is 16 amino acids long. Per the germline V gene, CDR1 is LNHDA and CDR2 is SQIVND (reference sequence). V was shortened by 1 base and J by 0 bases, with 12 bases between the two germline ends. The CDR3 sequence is CASSIGGVGMNTEAFF. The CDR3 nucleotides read TGTGCCAGTAGTATAGGGGGGGTTGGCATGAACACTGAAGCTTTCTTT.

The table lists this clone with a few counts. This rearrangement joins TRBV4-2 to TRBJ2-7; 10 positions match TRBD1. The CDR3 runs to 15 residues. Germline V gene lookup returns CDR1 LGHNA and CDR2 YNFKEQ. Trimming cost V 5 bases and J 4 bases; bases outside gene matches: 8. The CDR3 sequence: CASSAQGQGVYEQYF. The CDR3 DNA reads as TGTGCCAGCAGCGCCCAAGGACAGGGGGTGTACGAGCAGTACTTC.

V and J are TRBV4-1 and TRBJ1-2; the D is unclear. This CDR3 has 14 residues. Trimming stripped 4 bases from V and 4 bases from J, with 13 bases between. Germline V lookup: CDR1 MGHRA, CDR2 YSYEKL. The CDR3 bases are TGCGCCAGCAGCCCTCAAGTCCAGATCTATGGCTACACCTTC. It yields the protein CASSPQVQIYGYTF.

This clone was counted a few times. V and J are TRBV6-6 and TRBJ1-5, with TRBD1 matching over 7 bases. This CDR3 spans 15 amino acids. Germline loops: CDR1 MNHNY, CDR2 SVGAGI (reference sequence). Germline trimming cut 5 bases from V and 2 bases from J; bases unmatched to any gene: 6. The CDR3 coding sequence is TGTGCCAGCAGTGACAAGGGGGCTGGCAATCAGCCCCAGCATTTT. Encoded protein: CASSDKGAGNQPQHF.

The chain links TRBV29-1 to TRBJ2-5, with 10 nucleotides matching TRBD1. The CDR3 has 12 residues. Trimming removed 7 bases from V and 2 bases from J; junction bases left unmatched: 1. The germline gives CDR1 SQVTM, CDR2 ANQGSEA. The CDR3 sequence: CSGDRGQETQYF. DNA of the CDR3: TGCAGCGGGGACAGGGGTCAAGAGACCCAGTACTTC.

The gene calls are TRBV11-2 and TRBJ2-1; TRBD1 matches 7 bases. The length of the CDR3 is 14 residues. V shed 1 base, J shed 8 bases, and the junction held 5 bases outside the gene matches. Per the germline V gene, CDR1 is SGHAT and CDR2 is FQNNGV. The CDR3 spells CASSLGQGPHEQFF. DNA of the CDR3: TGTGCCAGCAGCTTAGGACAGGGTCCCCATGAGCAGTTCTTC.

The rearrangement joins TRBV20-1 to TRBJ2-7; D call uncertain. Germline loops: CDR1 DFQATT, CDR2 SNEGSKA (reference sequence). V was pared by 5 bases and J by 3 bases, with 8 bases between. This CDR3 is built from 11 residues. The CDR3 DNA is TGCAGTGCTGGCAAATACTACGAGCAGTACTTC. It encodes CSAGKYYEQYF.

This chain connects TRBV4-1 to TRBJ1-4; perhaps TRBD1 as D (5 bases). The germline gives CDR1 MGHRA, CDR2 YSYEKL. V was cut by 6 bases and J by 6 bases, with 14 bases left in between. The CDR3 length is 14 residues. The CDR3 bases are TGCGCCAGCAGACCCGGGACTGAAGATGAAAAACTGTTTTTT. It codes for CASRPGTEDEKLFF.

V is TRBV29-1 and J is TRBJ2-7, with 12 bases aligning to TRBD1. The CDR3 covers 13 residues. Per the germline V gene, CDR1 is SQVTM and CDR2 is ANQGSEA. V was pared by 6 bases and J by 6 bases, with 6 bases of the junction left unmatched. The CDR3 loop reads CSVDGTGGFEQYF. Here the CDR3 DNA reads TGCAGCGTCGATGGGACAGGGGGCTTCGAGCAGTACTTC.

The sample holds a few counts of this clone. The CDR3 here is CASSPFLGGRDEQFF. The CDR3 coding sequence is TGTGCCAGCAGCCCTTTCCTCGGGGGGAGGGACGAGCAGTTCTTC. V usage is TRBV28 and J usage is TRBJ2-1; TRBD2 matches at 7 bases. The germline gives CDR1 MDHEN, CDR2 SYDVKM. V dropped 6 bases and J dropped 10; count of bases not matched to a gene: 15. This CDR3 region has 15 residues.